The clone carrying this T cell receptor (beta chain) was seen a few times. Its antigen is not known. MiXCR, applied by TCRdb to the reads, yields one record per CDR3 protein. The sample records a few hundred thousand distinct CDR3 sequences, roughly 25% being singletons. The sample belongs to a study of T cell repertoires in cytomegalovirus infection. Germline V gives CDR1 MNHEY, CDR2 SVGEGT. Trimming took 5 bases from V and 1 from J, leaving 8 bases between them. The CDR3 extends over 13 amino acids. The sequence was collected from a human donor in good health (CMV status not recorded). Some clones in this sample may be carry-over from other donors' samples. The material was cultured PBMCs, obtained from culture after CMV antigen stimulation. The V gene is TRBV6-2 or TRBV6-3, the J gene TRBJ1-1; D ambiguous. The CDR3 loop is CASSQDPNTEAFF. The CDR3 DNA is TGTGCCAGCAGTCAAGACCCGAACACTGAAGCTTTCTTT.